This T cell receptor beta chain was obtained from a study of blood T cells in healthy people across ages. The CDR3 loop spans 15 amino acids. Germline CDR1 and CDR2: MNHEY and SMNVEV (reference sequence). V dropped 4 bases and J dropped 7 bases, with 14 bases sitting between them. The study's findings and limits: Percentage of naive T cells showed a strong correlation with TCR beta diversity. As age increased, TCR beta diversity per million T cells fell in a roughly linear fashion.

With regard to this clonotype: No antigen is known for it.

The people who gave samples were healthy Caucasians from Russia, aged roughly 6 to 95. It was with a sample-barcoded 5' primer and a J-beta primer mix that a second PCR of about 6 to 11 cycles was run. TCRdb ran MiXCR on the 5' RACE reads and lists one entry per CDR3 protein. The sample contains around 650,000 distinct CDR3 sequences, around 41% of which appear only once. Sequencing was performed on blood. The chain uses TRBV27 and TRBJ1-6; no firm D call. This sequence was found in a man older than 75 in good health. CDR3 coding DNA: TGTGCCAGCAGTTCATCCCGTCTTGGGAATTCACCCCTCCACTTT. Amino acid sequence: CASSSSRLGNSPLHF.